The sequence of this TCR beta chain was determined in a study of cytomegalovirus exposure and HLA in healthy donors. Study-wide background: Unique TCR beta sequences numbering around 110 million came from 150 million to 200 million T cells in an earlier analysis. Study-level results: Using a false discovery rate of 0.05, a later analysis showed that 16,951 TCR beta sequences were associated with HLA alleles. In vitro checks showed that a few CMV-associated chains really do target CMV antigens.

The PCR contained 60 Vbeta and 13 Jbeta primers. Here immunoSEQ multiplex PCR was the method, and the copy in TCRdb shows in-frame clones only, minus some. The repertoire consists of over 120,000 clones, with approximately 80% occurring once and the leading ten covering around 10%. The study sampled nominally healthy donors, though unrecorded immune exposures were likely. In this sample, this clone turned up a few times. Its antigen is still unknown. The trim removed 3 bases at V and 8 bases at J, leaving 11 bases unmatched. This CDR3 is 18 amino acids long. Germline CDR1 is SEHNR and CDR2 is FQNEAQ (reference sequence).

Sequencing was carried out using PBMCs. The chain recombines TRBV7-9 with TRBJ2-1; the match to TRBD2 covers 15 bases. The origin of this receptor is an older woman in good health and CMV-seropositive. CDR3 sequence (DNA): TGTGCCAGCAGCTTTCCCTCGAGGACTAGCGGGAGGGCCGATGAGCAGTTCTTC. This sequence encodes CASSFPSRTSGRADEQFF.